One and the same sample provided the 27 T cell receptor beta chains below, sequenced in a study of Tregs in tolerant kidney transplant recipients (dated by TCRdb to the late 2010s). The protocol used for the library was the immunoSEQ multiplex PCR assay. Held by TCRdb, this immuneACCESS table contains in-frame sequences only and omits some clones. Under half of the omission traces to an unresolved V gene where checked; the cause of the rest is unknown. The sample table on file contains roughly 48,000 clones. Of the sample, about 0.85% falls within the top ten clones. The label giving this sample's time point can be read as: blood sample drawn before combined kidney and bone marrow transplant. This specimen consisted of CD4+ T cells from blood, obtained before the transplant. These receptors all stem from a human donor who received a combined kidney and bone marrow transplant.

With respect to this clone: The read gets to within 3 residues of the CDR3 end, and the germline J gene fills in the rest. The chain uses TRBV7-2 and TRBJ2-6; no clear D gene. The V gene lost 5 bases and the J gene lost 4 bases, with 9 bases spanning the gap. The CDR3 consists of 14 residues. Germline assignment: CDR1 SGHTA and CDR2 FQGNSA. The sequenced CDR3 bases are TGTGCCAGCAGCCTGGGCAGCGGGGCCAACGTC. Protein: CASSLGSGANV. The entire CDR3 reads CASSLGSGANVLTF. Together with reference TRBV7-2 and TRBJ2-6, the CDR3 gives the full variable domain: GAGVSQSPSNKVTEKGKDVELRCDPISGHTALYWYRQSLGQGLEFLIYFQGNSAPDKSGLPSDRFSAERTGGSVSTLTIQRTQQEDSAVYLCASSLGSGANVLTFGAGSRLTVL.

CDR3 amino acids: CASSPASGVVYEQYF. The sequenced part of the CDR3 DNA is TGTGCCAGCAGCCCGGCTAGCGGGGTCGTCTACGAG. V gene TRBV5-4 combines with J gene TRBJ2-7; 9 positions match TRBD2. The CDR3 end lies 3 residues beyond the end of the read and is filled in from the germline J gene. The CDR3 extends over 15 amino acids. Germline values: CDR1 SGHNT, CDR2 YYREEE (reference sequence). Trimming cost V 4 bases and J 3 bases; bases outside gene matches: 8.

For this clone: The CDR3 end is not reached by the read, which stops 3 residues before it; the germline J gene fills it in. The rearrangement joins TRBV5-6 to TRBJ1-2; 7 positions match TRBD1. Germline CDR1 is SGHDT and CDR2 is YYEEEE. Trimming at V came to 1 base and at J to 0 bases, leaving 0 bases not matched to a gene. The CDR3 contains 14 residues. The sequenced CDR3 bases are TGTGCCAGCAGCTTGCAGGGGGCTAACTATGGC. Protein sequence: CASSLQGANYG. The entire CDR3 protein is CASSLQGANYGYTF.

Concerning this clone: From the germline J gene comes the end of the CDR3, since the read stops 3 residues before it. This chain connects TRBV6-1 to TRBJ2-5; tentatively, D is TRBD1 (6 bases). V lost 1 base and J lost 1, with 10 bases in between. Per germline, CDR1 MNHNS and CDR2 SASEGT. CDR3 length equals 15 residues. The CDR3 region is CASSEGGQPQETQYF. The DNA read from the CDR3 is TGTGCCAGCAGTGAAGGTGGACAGCCCCAAGAGACC.

The CDR3 DNA, read in part, is TGTGCCAGCTCATACGGACAGACAGATTCCTACGAG. It encodes CASSYGQTDSYE. The whole CDR3 sequence reads CASSYGQTDSYEQYF. This chain connects TRBV18 to TRBJ2-7; a weak D match, TRBD1 (6 bases). The read stops 3 residues short of the end of the CDR3; the missing end is completed from the germline J gene. CDR1 is KGHSH, CDR2 LQKENI, per germline. V was clipped by 5 bases and J by 1 base, with 15 bases between them. The CDR3 spans 15 residues.

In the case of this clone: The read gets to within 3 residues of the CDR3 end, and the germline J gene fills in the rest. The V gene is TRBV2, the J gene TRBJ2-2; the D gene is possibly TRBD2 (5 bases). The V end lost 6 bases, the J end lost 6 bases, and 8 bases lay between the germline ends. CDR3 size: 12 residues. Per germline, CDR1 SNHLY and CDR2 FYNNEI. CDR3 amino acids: CASRAGPGELFF. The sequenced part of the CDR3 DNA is TGTGCCAGCAGGGCGGGTCCCGGGGAG.

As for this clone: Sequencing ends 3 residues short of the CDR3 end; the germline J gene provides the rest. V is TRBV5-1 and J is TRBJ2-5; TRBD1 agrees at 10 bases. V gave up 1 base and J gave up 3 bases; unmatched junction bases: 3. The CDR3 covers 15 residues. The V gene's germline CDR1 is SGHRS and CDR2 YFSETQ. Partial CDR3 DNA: TGCGCCAGCAGCTTGTTCGGACAGGGGGAAGAGACC. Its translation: CASSLFGQGEET. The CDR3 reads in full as CASSLFGQGEETQYF.

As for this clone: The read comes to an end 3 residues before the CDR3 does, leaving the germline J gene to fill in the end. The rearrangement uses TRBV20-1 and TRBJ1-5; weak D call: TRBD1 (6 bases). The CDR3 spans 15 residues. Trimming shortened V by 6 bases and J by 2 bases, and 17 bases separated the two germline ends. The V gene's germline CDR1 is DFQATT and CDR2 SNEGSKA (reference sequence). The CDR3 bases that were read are TGCAGTGCAGCCTTACAGGGAGTTGGCAATCAGCCC. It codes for CSAALQGVGNQP. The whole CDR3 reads CSAALQGVGNQPQHF.

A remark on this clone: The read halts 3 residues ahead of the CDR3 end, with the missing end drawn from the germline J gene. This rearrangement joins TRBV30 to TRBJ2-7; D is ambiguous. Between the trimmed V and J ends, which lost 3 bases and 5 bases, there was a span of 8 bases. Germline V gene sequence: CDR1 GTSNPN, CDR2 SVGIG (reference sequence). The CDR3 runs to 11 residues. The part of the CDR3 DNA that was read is TGTGCCTGGAGCTCAGTCAACGAG. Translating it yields CAWSSVNE. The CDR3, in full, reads CAWSSVNEQYF.

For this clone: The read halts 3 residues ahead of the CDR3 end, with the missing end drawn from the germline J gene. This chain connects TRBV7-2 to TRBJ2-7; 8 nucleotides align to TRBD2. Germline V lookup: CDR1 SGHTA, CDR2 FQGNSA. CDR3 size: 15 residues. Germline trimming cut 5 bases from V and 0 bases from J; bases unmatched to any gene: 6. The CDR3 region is CASSPSGGSSYEQYF. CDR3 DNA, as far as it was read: TGTGCCAGCAGCCCAAGCGGGGGAAGCTCCTACGAG.

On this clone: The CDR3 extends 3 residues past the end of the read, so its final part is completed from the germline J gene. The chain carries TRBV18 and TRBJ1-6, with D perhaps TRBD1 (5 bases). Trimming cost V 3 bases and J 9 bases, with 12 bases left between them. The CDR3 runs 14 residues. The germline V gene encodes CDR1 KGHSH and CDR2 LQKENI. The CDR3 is CASSPTDRSSPLHF. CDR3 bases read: TGTGCCAGCTCACCGACAGATAGAAGTTCACCC.

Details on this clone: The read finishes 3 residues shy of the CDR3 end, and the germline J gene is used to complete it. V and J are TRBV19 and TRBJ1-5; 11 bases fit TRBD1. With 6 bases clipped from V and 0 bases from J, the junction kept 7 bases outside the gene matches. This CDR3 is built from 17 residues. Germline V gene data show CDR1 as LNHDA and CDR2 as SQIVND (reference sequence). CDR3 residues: CASSRDRGVYSNQPQHF. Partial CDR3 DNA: TGTGCCAGTAGCAGGGACAGGGGGGTTTATAGCAATCAGCCC.

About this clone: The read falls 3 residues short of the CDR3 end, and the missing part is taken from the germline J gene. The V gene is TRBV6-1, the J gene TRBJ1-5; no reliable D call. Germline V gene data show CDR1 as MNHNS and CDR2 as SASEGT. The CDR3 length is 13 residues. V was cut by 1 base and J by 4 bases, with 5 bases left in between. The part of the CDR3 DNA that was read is TGTGCCAGCAGTGAAGGGCTTAATCAGCCC. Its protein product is CASSEGLNQP. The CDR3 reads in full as CASSEGLNQPQHF.

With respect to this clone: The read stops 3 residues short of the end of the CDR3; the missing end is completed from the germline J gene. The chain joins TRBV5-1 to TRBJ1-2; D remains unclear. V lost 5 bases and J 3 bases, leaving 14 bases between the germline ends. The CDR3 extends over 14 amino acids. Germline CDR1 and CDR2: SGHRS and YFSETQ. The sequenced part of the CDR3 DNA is TGCGCCAGCAGGATCCAGGTCACCGACTATGGC. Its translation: CASRIQVTDYG. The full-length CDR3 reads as CASRIQVTDYGYTF.

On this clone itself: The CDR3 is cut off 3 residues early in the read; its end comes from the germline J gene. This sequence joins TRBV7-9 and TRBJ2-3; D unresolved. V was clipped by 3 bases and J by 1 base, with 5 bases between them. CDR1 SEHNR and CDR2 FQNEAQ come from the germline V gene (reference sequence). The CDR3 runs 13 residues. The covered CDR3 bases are TGTGCCAGCAGCTTTAGCCGCACAGATACG. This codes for CASSFSRTDT. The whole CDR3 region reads CASSFSRTDTQYF.

The part of the CDR3 DNA that was read is TGCAGCGTTCGGACAGGGAATCAGCCC. Protein: CSVRTGNQP. The full-length CDR3 reads as CSVRTGNQPQHF. The J gene is TRBJ1-5, the V gene TRBV29-1; 8 positions agree with TRBD1. Sequencing ends 3 residues short of the CDR3 end; the germline J gene provides the rest. The length of the CDR3 is 12 residues. The J segment lost 4 bases and the V segment lost 5 bases, leaving 1 base of the junction unmatched. The germline gives CDR1 SQVTM, CDR2 ANQGSEA.

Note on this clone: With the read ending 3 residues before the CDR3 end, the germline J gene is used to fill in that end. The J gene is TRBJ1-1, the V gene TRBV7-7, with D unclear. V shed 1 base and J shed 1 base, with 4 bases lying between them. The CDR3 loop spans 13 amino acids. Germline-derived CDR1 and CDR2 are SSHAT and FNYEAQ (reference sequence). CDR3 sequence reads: CASSLDRNTEAFF. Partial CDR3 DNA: TGTGCCAGCAGCTTAGACAGGAACACTGAA.

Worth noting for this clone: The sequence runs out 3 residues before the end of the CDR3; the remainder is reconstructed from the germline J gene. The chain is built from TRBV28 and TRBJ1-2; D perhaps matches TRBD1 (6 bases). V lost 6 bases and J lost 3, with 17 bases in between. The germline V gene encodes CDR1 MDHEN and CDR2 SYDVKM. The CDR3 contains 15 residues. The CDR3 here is CASSKPRGGDYGYTF. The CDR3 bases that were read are TGTGCCAGCAGCAAACCCCGGGGGGGCGACTATGGC.

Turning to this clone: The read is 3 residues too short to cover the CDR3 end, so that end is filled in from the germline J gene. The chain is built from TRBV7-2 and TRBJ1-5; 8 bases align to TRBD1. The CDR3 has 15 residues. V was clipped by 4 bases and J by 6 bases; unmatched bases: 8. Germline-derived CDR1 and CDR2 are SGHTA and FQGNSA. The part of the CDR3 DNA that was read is TGTGCCAGCAGCTCTCAGACAGGGGAGGGTCAGCCC. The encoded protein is CASSSQTGEGQP. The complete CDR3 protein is CASSSQTGEGQPQHF.

CDR3 amino acids: CASSLVGEDGYTF. The CDR3 bases that were read are TGCGCCAGCAGCTTGGTAGGGGAGGATGGC. This rearrangement joins TRBV5-1 to TRBJ1-2; a weak D match, TRBD1 (5 bases). The read terminates 3 residues before the CDR3 end, so the remaining end is supplied by the germline J gene. Germline V gene sequence: CDR1 SGHRS, CDR2 YFSETQ. The CDR3 runs to 13 residues. V lost 0 bases and J 6 bases, leaving 9 bases between the germline ends.

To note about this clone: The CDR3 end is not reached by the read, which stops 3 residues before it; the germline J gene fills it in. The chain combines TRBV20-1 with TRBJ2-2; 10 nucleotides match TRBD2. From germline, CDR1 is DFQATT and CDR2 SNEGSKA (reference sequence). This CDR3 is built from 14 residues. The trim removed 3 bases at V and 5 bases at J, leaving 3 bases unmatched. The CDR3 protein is CSASVAGGTGELFF. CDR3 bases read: TGCAGTGCTAGCGTAGCGGGAGGTACCGGGGAG.

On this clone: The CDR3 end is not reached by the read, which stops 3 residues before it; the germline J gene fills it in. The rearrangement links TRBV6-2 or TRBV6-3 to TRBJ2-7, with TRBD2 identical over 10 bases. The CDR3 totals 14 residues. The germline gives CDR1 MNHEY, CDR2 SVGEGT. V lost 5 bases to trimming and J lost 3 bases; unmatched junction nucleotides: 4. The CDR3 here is CASSLAGVSYEQYF. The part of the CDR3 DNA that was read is TGTGCCAGCAGTCTAGCGGGAGTCAGCTACGAG.

The CDR3 here is CASSTLGTGRPGANVLTF. The DNA read from the CDR3 is TGTGCCAGTAGTACCCTCGGGACAGGTAGACCTGGGGCCAACGTC. The rearrangement uses TRBV19 and TRBJ2-6, with TRBD1 matching over 8 bases. The read ends 3 residues shy of where the CDR3 ends; the end is completed using the germline J gene. CDR3 length equals 18 residues. The junction had 10 bases not matched to a gene; V was cut back by 4 bases and J by 2 bases. Germline V CDR1 and CDR2: LNHDA, SQIVND (reference sequence).

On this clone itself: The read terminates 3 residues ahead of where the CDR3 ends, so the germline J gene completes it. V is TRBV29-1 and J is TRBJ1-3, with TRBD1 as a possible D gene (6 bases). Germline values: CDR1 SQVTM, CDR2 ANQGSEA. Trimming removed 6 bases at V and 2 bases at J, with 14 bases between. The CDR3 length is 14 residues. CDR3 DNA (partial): TGCAGCGTGGACTCAGGGGTGGCTGGAAACACC. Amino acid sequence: CSVDSGVAGNT. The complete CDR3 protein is CSVDSGVAGNTIYF.

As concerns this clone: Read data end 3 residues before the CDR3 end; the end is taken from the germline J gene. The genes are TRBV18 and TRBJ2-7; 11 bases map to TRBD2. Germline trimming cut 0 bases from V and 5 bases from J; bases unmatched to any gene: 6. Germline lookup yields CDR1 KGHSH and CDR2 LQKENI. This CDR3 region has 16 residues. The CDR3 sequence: CASSPPKLAGAHEQYF. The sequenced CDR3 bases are TGTGCCAGCTCACCACCTAAACTAGCGGGAGCCCACGAG.

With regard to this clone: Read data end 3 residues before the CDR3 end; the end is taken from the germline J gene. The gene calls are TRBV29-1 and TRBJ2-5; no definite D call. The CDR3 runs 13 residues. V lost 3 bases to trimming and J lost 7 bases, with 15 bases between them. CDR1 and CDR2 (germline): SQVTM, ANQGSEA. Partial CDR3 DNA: TGCAGCGTTGAGGCACAGCCCTCAGGGACC. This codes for CSVEAQPSGT. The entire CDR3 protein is CSVEAQPSGTQYF.

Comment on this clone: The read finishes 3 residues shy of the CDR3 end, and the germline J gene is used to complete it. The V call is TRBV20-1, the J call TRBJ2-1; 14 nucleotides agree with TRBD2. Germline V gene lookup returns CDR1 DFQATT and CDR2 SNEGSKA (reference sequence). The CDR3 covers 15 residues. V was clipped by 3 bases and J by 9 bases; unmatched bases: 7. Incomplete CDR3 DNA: TGCAGTGCTAGGGGGGGACTAGCGGGAGATTTTGAG. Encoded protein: CSARGGLAGDFE. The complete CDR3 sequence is CSARGGLAGDFEQFF.